The 31 T cell receptor beta chains below come from one sample, sequenced in a study of cytomegalovirus exposure and HLA in healthy donors. PCR amplification relied on 60 Vbeta primers (plus 13 Jbeta primers). Generated by immunoSEQ multiplex PCR, the TCRdb table keeps only in-frame clones and is missing some. The sample contains fewer than 150,000 clones, around 76% of which appear only once. The sample consisted of PBMCs. The receptors derive from a young man in good health and CMV-seronegative.

This clone was seen only once. This chain connects TRBV28 to TRBJ2-3, with 7 bases aligning to TRBD2. The CDR3 is 14 amino acids. Germline-derived CDR1 and CDR2 are MDHEN and SYDVKM. V shed 3 bases and J 6 bases; nucleotides not matched to a gene: 6. The CDR3 DNA follows: TGTGCCAGCAGTTTGGCGGGAGAAGTTGATACGCAGTATTTT. Translation gives CASSLAGEVDTQYF.

The V gene is TRBV7-3, the J gene TRBJ2-5, with TRBD2 matching 12 bases. The DNA end lines up better with TRBJ2-7; the J call may be wrong. The CDR3 consists of 17 residues. Germline CDR1 is SGHTA and CDR2 is FQGTGA. The CDR3 bases are TGTGCCAGCAGCTTGGGCGGTACTAGCGGGAGGCGCGACGAGCAGTACTTC. It specifies CASSLGGTSGRRDEQYF.

The J gene is TRBJ2-7, the V gene TRBV30, with 10 bases identical to TRBD1. V dropped 0 bases and J dropped 5; count of bases not matched to a gene: 4. This CDR3 has 14 residues. Germline V gene data show CDR1 as GTSNPN and CDR2 as SVGIG (reference sequence). CDR3 amino acids: CAWSVWDRGDEQYF. For the CDR3, the DNA is TGTGCCTGGAGTGTATGGGACAGGGGTGACGAGCAGTACTTC.

Details on this clone: The same CDR3 can be traced to other DNA sequences in this sample. This chain uses TRBV27 with TRBJ1-1; maybe TRBD1 (6 bases). This CDR3 has 12 amino acids. Deletions cut 6 bases from V and 2 bases from J, with 7 bases between. Germline V CDR1 and CDR2: MNHEY, SMNVEV (reference sequence). CDR3 residues: CASRTGNTEAFF. In nucleotides, the CDR3 is TGTGCCAGCAGGACAGGTAACACTGAAGCTTTCTTT.

The gene calls are TRBV5-1 and TRBJ2-2, with TRBD1 matching 7 bases. This CDR3 comprises 14 residues. Germline V gene data show CDR1 as SGHRS and CDR2 as YFSETQ. Trimming took 4 bases from V and 4 from J; bases not matched to a gene: 4. The CDR3 sequence is CASSPGTATGELFF. In DNA form, the CDR3 reads TGCGCCAGCAGCCCGGGGACAGCCACCGGGGAGCTGTTTTTT.

This rearrangement joins TRBV2 to TRBJ2-7; 8 bases map to TRBD2. This CDR3 has 14 amino acids. J lost 4 bases, V lost 8 bases, and 10 bases had no gene match. CDR1 SNHLY and CDR2 FYNNEI come from the germline V gene. The CDR3 sequence: CASGQTSGAYEQYF. The DNA for the CDR3 is TGTGCCAGCGGACAAACTAGCGGAGCTTACGAGCAGTACTTC.

The chain uses TRBV9 and TRBJ1-2; perhaps TRBD1 as D (5 bases). V lost 0 bases, J lost 2 bases, and 14 bases lay in between. Germline CDR1 is SGDLS and CDR2 is YYNGEE. CDR3 size: 16 residues. CDR3 residues: CASSVGEGRSNYGYTF. CDR3 DNA sequence: TGTGCCAGCAGCGTAGGGGAGGGACGGTCGAACTATGGCTACACCTTC.

V gene TRBV5-4 combines with J gene TRBJ2-1; 8 bases align to TRBD2. V lost 4 bases, J lost 12 bases, and 9 bases stayed unmatched. Germline values: CDR1 SGHNT, CDR2 YYREEE (reference sequence). CDR3 size: 13 residues. The CDR3: CASSPGSGGGQFF. CDR3 bases: TGTGCCAGCAGCCCCGGGAGCGGGGGTGGGCAGTTCTTC.

This clone showed up just a few times. The chain combines TRBV6-5 with TRBJ1-2; no reliable D call. From germline, CDR1 is MNHEY and CDR2 SVGAGI. The CDR3 runs to 15 residues. The V end lost 6 bases, the J end lost 1 base, and 15 bases lay between the germline ends. DNA of the CDR3: TGTGCCAGCAGCTCCCCCGGGGAGGTTAACTATGGCTACACCTTC. Amino acids: CASSSPGEVNYGYTF.

The CDR3 loop reads CASSQDVDRGKNQPQHF. The CDR3 coding sequence is TGCGCCAGCAGCCAAGATGTCGACCGGGGAAAAAATCAGCCCCAGCATTTT. This chain joins TRBV4-1 and TRBJ1-5; D is undetermined. CDR1 MGHRA and CDR2 YSYEKL come from the germline V gene. V dropped 0 bases and J dropped 4 bases, with 16 bases sitting between them. The CDR3 is 17 residues long.

V gene TRBV5-4 combines with J gene TRBJ1-2; 11 nucleotides line up with TRBD1. CDR1 is SGHNT, CDR2 YYREEE, per germline (reference sequence). This CDR3 is 18 amino acids long. V trimming: 3 bases; J trimming: 6 bases; junction bases outside the gene matches: 16. For the CDR3, the DNA is TGTGCCAGCAGCTCCACTGGACAGGGGGCGTTTTATGGCGATGGCTACACCTTC. Protein: CASSSTGQGAFYGDGYTF.

This clone was found once. V is TRBV7-8 and J is TRBJ2-5; D remains unclear. The last part of the DNA fits TRBJ2-7 better; the J call may be wrong. This CDR3 contains 16 residues. Germline CDR1 reads SGHVS; CDR2 reads FQNEAQ. The CDR3 reads CASSLAVGRSSYEQYF. CDR3 nucleotides: TGTGCCAGCAGCTTAGCGGTGGGTAGGAGCTCCTACGAGCAGTACTTC.

The chain links TRBV27 to TRBJ2-5, with TRBD1 identical over 10 bases. The closer fit of TRBJ2-7 to the DNA end suggests the J call may be wrong. Germline CDR1 MNHEY, CDR2 SMNVEV (reference sequence). This CDR3 is built from 14 residues. The CDR3, as DNA: TGTGCCAGCGCAGGACAGGGGGGCTCCTACGAGCAGTACTTC. It yields the protein CASAGQGGSYEQYF.

This clone was picked up a small number of times. The V call is TRBV10-3, the J call TRBJ2-7; 10 bases map to TRBD2. The CDR3 extends over 15 amino acids. After removal of 3 bases from V and 3 bases from J, the junction contained 5 bases not matched to a gene. CDR1 and CDR2 (germline): ENHRY, SYGVKD. The CDR3 sequence is CAISDSGLASYEQYF. The CDR3 DNA sequence: TGTGCCATCAGTGATTCGGGACTAGCGAGCTACGAGCAGTACTTC.

V and J are TRBV6-5 and TRBJ2-5; D remains ambiguous. The CDR3 runs to 12 residues. V was clipped by 5 bases and J by 5 bases, with 9 bases between them. Germline CDR1 MNHEY, CDR2 SVGAGI. DNA of the CDR3: TGTGCCAGCAGTCTTACTCCGGAGACCCAGTACTTC. Translation gives CASSLTPETQYF.

This clone was observed once. The chain employs TRBV19 and TRBJ1-1; 7 bases are a match to TRBD1. In germline, CDR1 is LNHDA, CDR2 SQIVND (reference sequence). V lost 9 bases to trimming and J lost 2 bases; unmatched junction nucleotides: 9. The CDR3 is made up of 14 amino acids. The CDR3 DNA reads as TGTGCCAGCCGACAGGGAAGGGGAAACACTGAAGCTTTCTTT. This sequence encodes CASRQGRGNTEAFF.

This clone has a handful of counts. V gene TRBV18 combines with J gene TRBJ2-3; D is uncertain. Trimming stripped 1 base from V and 4 bases from J, with 18 bases between. CDR3 length: 17 amino acids. Germline CDR1 KGHSH, CDR2 LQKENI. The CDR3 DNA reads as TGTGCCAGCTCACCACGGAGTTCGGAATTGTCCGCAGATACGCAGTATTTT. Translating it yields CASSPRSSELSADTQYF.

J is TRBJ2-3 and V is TRBV5-4, with 10 positions matching TRBD2. This CDR3 is 15 amino acids long. The junction had 4 bases not matched to a gene; V was cut back by 0 bases and J by 6 bases. CDR1 is SGHNT and CDR2 is YYREEE in the germline V gene (reference sequence). CDR3 residues: CASSLELAGLDTQYF. The CDR3 region has the DNA TGTGCCAGCAGCTTGGAACTAGCGGGATTGGATACGCAGTATTTT.

This clone was observed a single time. J is TRBJ2-3 and V is TRBV2, with TRBD2 matching 10 bases. The germline V gene encodes CDR1 SNHLY and CDR2 FYNNEI. The trim removed 7 bases at V and 4 bases at J, leaving 14 bases unmatched. The CDR3 consists of 17 residues. The CDR3: CASNLLLAGAGPDTQYF. The DNA for the CDR3 is TGTGCCAGCAACCTTCTTCTAGCGGGAGCGGGCCCAGATACGCAGTATTTT.

CDR3 nucleotides: TGTGCCAGCTCACCACAGACAGGGAACACTGAAGCTTTCTTT. Amino acids: CASSPQTGNTEAFF. This chain uses TRBV18 with TRBJ1-1; a possible D gene is TRBD1 (6 bases). CDR1 is KGHSH, CDR2 LQKENI, per germline. This CDR3 is built from 14 residues. The germline V and J ends were trimmed by 1 base and 1 base, with 7 bases remaining between them. Supplemented by reference TRBV18 and TRBJ1-1, the full variable domain reads NAGVMQNPRHLVRRRGQEARLRCSPMKGHSHVYWYRQLPEEGLKFMVYLQKENIIDESGMPKERFSAEFPKEGPSILRIQQVVRGDSAAYFCASSPQTGNTEAFFGQGTRLTVV.

CDR3 in amino acids: CASSFDRVNTEAFF. CDR3 sequence (DNA): TGTGCCAGCAGCTTCGACAGGGTAAACACTGAAGCTTTCTTT. The chain carries TRBV7-9 and TRBJ1-1; 7 nucleotides match TRBD1. Germline V gene data show CDR1 as SEHNR and CDR2 as FQNEAQ (reference sequence). The CDR3 consists of 14 residues. V lost 3 bases, J lost 2 bases, and 3 bases stayed unmatched.

The J gene is TRBJ1-5, the V gene TRBV19; the D gene is possibly TRBD1 (5 bases). V gave up 1 base and J gave up 4 bases, with 11 bases separating them. CDR1 is LNHDA and CDR2 is SQIVND in the germline V gene (reference sequence). This CDR3 is built from 15 residues. In DNA, the CDR3 is TGTGCCAGTAGTATAGTGGGGCATGATAATCAGCCCCAGCATTTT. Protein sequence: CASSIVGHDNQPQHF.

The V call is TRBV5-1, the J call TRBJ2-2; no reliable D call. The germline V gene encodes CDR1 SGHRS and CDR2 YFSETQ. Trimming took off 0 bases at V and 6 bases at J, with 9 bases between the two ends. The CDR3 is 14 amino acids. The CDR3 loop reads CASSLDGQAGELFF. The CDR3 region has the DNA TGCGCCAGCAGCTTGGATGGGCAGGCCGGGGAGCTGTTTTTT.

The rearrangement links TRBV30 to TRBJ1-5; TRBD1 might be the D (6 bases). The CDR3 sequence is 13 residues long. The V gene's germline CDR1 is GTSNPN and CDR2 SVGIG (reference sequence). V was shortened by 2 bases and J by 7 bases, with 12 bases between the two germline ends. This CDR3 is CAWSSQGRQPQHF. DNA for the CDR3: TGTGCCTGGAGTTCACAGGGACGGCAGCCCCAGCATTTT.

The chain uses TRBV7-2 and TRBJ2-6; D may be TRBD2 (5 bases). The CDR3 consists of 16 residues. Between the trimmed V and J ends, which lost 7 bases and 4 bases, there was a span of 17 bases. CDR1 and CDR2 from the germline V gene are SGHTA and FQGNSA. The DNA for the CDR3 is TGTGCCAGCACATATCAAGTAACGGGGGGGGCCAACGTCCTGACTTTC. It translates to CASTYQVTGGANVLTF.

The V gene is TRBV27, the J gene TRBJ2-5; 9 nucleotides agree with TRBD1. The J segment lost 1 base and the V segment lost 8 bases, leaving 2 bases of the junction unmatched. Germline CDR1 is MNHEY and CDR2 is SMNVEV (reference sequence). This CDR3 contains 13 residues. The CDR3 DNA follows: TGTGCCAGCCCGGACAGGGGCCAAGAGACCCAGTACTTC. It is translated as CASPDRGQETQYF.

The chain joins TRBV4-1 to TRBJ1-3; tentative D call: TRBD1 (6 bases). The CDR3 has 18 residues. In germline, CDR1 is MGHRA, CDR2 YSYEKL. Trimming took off 1 base at V and 2 bases at J, with 18 bases between the two ends. CDR3 region: CASSQGGFNQGTGNTIYF. The CDR3 DNA sequence: TGCGCCAGCAGCCAAGGCGGCTTTAATCAGGGGACTGGAAACACCATATATTTT.

This clone was picked up one time. The J gene is TRBJ1-2, the V gene TRBV7-3, with 9 bases matching TRBD1. This CDR3 comprises 15 residues. Germline CDR1 and CDR2: SGHTA and FQGTGA. Losses at the gene ends were 1 base for V and 8 bases for J; bases not matched to a gene: 8. CDR3 sequence reads: CASSLIGDRVTGYTF. The CDR3, as DNA: TGTGCCAGCAGCTTAATTGGGGACAGGGTGACGGGCTACACCTTC. Looking up the rest from reference TRBV7-3 and TRBJ1-2 gives the full variable domain: GAGVSQTPSNKVTEKGKYVELRCDPISGHTALYWYRQSLGQGPEFLIYFQGTGAADDSGLPNDRFFAVRPEGSVSTLKIQRTERGDSAVYLCASSLIGDRVTGYTFGSGTRLTVV.

The chain combines TRBV25-1 with TRBJ2-7; TRBD1 agrees at 7 bases. V was pared by 1 base and J by 6 bases, with 6 bases of the junction left unmatched. This CDR3 has 14 residues. Germline assignment: CDR1 MGHDK and CDR2 SYGVNS. CDR3 DNA: TGTGCCAGCAGTGAATTCCAGGGGGTAGGCGAGCAGTACTTC. Protein: CASSEFQGVGEQYF.

CDR3 amino acids: CASSARLDRRNYGYTF. CDR3 DNA sequence: TGTGCCAGCAGCGCAAGATTGGACAGGAGAAACTATGGCTACACCTTC. This sequence joins TRBV21-1 and TRBJ1-2; the D call TRBD1 from the table was never checked on the DNA. TRBV21-1 is a recognized pseudogene. The CDR3 runs 16 residues.

In its sample, this clone was seen a few times. V usage is TRBV2 and J usage is TRBJ2-3, with D unresolved. Germline V lookup: CDR1 SNHLY, CDR2 FYNNEI. V lost 3 bases and J lost 1, with 8 bases in between. The CDR3 totals 14 residues. The CDR3 spells CASSDYRRTDTQYF. CDR3 bases: TGTGCCAGCAGTGACTACAGACGCACAGATACGCAGTATTTT.